The clone carrying this TCR beta chain was detected many times. The target antigen is unknown. This record comes from a study of blood T cells in healthy people across ages. Whole-study findings and limits: There were more naive CD4+ cells and higher diversity in long-lived donors than in aged donors.

Using a J-beta primer mix together with a sample-barcoded 5' primer, a second PCR was run for roughly 6 to 11 cycles. Via MiXCR, TCRdb re-called the 5' RACE reads, giving one row per CDR3 protein. The table records about 900,000 distinct CDR3 sequences, around 62% of them present only once. V was trimmed by 1 base and J by 3 bases, leaving 10 bases between them. The CDR3 has 16 amino acids. The germline CDR1 and CDR2 sequences are LGHNA and YSLEER. The sequenced sample consisted of blood. The sequence derives from a man aged 25-45 years in good health. The V and J genes are TRBV4-3 and TRBJ1-6; D unclear. CDR3 residues: CASSQVLTVYNSPLHF. The CDR3 nucleotides are TGCGCCAGCAGCCAAGTTCTTACAGTCTATAATTCACCCCTCCACTTT.